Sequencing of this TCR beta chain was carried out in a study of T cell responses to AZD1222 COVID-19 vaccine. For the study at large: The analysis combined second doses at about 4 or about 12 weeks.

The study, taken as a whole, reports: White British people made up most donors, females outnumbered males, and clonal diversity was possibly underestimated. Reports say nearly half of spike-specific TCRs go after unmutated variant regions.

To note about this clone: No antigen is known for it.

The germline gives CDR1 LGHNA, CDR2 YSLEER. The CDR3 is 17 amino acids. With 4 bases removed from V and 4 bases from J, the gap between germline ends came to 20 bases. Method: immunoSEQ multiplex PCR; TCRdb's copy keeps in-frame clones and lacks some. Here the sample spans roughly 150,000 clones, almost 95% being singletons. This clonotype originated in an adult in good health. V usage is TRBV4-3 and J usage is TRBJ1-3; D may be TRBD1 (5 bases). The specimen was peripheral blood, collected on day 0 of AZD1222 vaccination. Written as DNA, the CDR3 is TGCGCCAGCAGCCCCGGGGGATTCAAGGGACTCGGAAACACCATATATTTT. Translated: CASSPGGFKGLGNTIYF.